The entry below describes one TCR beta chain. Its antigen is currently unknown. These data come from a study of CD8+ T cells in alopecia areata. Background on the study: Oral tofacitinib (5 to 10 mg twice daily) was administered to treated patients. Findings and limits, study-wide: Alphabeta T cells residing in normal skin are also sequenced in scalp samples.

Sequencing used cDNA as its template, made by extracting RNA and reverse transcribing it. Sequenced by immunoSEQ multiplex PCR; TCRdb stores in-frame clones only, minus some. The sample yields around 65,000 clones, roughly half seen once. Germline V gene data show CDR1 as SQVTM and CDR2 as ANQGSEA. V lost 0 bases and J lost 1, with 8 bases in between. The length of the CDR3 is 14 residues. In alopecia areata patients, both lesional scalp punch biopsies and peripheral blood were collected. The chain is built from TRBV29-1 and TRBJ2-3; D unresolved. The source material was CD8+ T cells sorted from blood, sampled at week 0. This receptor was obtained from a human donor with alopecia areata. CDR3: CSVEEGLGTDTQYF. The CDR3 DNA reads TGCAGCGTTGAAGAGGGGTTGGGCACAGATACGCAGTATTTT.